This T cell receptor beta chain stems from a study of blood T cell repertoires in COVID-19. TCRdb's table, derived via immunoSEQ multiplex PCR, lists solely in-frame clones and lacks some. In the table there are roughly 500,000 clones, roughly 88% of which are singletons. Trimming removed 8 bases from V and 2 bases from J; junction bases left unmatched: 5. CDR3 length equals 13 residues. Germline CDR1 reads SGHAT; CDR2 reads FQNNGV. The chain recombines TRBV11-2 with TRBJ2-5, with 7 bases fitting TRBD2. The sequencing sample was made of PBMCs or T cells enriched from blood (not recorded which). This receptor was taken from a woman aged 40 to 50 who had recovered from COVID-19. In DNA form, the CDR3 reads TGTGCCAGCGTCTACGGGGGGCAAGAGACCCAGTACTTC. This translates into CASVYGGQETQYF.